The 28 T cell receptor beta chains below were found in one sample sequenced in a study of blood T cell repertoires in COVID-19. Sequencing was performed with immunoSEQ multiplex PCR; in TCRdb, only in-frame clones are kept and a portion is missing. This sample has around 200,000 clones, with roughly 89% found just once. The sample was peripheral blood. These receptors all come from a man aged 18 to 30 with active or convalescent COVID-19.

The J gene is TRBJ2-7, the V gene TRBV7-3; the D gene is possibly TRBD2 (5 bases). Germline V gives CDR1 SGHTA, CDR2 FQGTGA. CDR3 length equals 15 residues. V was clipped by 2 bases and J by 6 bases, with 17 bases between them. CDR3 nucleotides: TGTGCCAGCAGCTTAGAGGGTTCCTCACGATCCGAGCAGTACTTC. This encodes CASSLEGSSRSEQYF.

This clone was recorded only once. The chain joins TRBV29-1 to TRBJ1-6, with D uncertain. Germline CDR1 reads SQVTM; CDR2 reads ANQGSEA. The CDR3 sequence is 13 residues long. V lost 5 bases and J 11 bases, leaving 16 bases between the germline ends. CDR3 sequence (DNA): TGCAGCGTTCGGACGGACTCGGAGACACCCCTCCACTTT. Protein: CSVRTDSETPLHF.

V is TRBV5-1 and J is TRBJ2-2; D remains ambiguous. V lost 1 base, J lost 3 bases, and 4 bases lay in between. The CDR3 is made up of 13 amino acids. Germline V gene data show CDR1 as SGHRS and CDR2 as YFSETQ. The CDR3: CASSLSDTGELFF. DNA of the CDR3: TGCGCCAGCAGCTTGTCGGACACCGGGGAGCTGTTTTTT.

The V gene is TRBV7-9, the J gene TRBJ1-1; a weak D match, TRBD1 (5 bases). V was cut by 4 bases and J by 7 bases, with 10 bases left in between. The germline V gene has CDR1 SEHNR and CDR2 FQNEAQ (reference sequence). The CDR3 length is 12 residues. CDR3 sequence: CASSSGGVEAFF. CDR3 sequence (DNA): TGTGCCAGCAGCTCGGGAGGGGTTGAAGCTTTCTTT.

V usage is TRBV7-9 and J usage is TRBJ2-1; 9 bases are a match to TRBD1. CDR3 length: 16 amino acids. CDR1 is SEHNR, CDR2 FQNEAQ, per germline (reference sequence). Trimming cost V 3 bases and J 6 bases; bases outside gene matches: 9. CDR3 bases: TGTGCCAGCAGCTTCAACCGGGACAGGGACCCCAATGAGCAGTTCTTC. Protein product: CASSFNRDRDPNEQFF.

V and J are TRBV27 and TRBJ2-1, with 10 bases lining up with TRBD2. The germline gives CDR1 MNHEY, CDR2 SMNVEV (reference sequence). Trimming at V came to 8 bases and at J to 9 bases, leaving 10 bases not matched to a gene. The CDR3 has 14 residues. CDR3 loop: CASEGLANRSEQFF. The CDR3 DNA is TGTGCCAGCGAGGGACTAGCGAATCGGAGTGAGCAGTTCTTC.

The rearrangement uses TRBV19 and TRBJ2-2, with D possibly being TRBD2 (6 bases). Germline values: CDR1 LNHDA, CDR2 SQIVND (reference sequence). The V end was cut by 6 bases, the J end by 8 bases, with 16 bases between. This CDR3 comprises 14 residues. CDR3 loop: CASRWGTGEGELFF. The CDR3 DNA sequence: TGTGCCAGTAGATGGGGGACTGGCGAGGGGGAGCTGTTTTTT.

The chain uses TRBV6-6 and TRBJ1-4; 10 bases align to TRBD1. The junction had 11 bases not matched to a gene; V was cut back by 5 bases and J by 5 bases. The CDR3 sequence is 17 residues long. Germline-derived CDR1 and CDR2 are MNHNY and SVGAGI (reference sequence). The DNA of the CDR3 is TGTGCCAGCAGTCCGCGGGACAGGGGAGAACTGAATGAAAAACTGTTTTTT. This sequence encodes CASSPRDRGELNEKLFF.

The J gene is TRBJ1-5, the V gene TRBV6-6; maybe TRBD1 (5 bases). Trimming cost V 2 bases and J 4 bases, with 15 bases left between them. The CDR3 extends over 16 amino acids. CDR1 and CDR2 from the germline V gene are MNHNY and SVGAGI (reference sequence). CDR3 region: CASSYGQGGYNQPQHF. CDR3 DNA: TGTGCCAGCAGTTACGGGCAGGGCGGATATAATCAGCCCCAGCATTTT.

This chain joins TRBV6-5 and TRBJ1-2; D gene unclear. This CDR3 contains 14 residues. In germline, CDR1 is MNHEY, CDR2 SVGAGI. Between the trimmed V and J ends, which lost 2 bases and 5 bases, there was a span of 12 bases. The CDR3 coding sequence is TGTGCCAGCAGTTACGAAGGGAGCCTTTATGGCTACACCTTC. This codes for CASSYEGSLYGYTF.

The genes are TRBV5-1 and TRBJ2-7; possible D gene TRBD1, 6 bases. CDR1 and CDR2 (germline): SGHRS, YFSETQ. The V gene lost 2 bases and the J gene lost 4 bases, with 19 bases spanning the gap. This CDR3 is 16 amino acids long. CDR3 bases: TGCGCCAGCAGCTTAATTCCGGGACAAGGGCATTACGAGCAGTACGTC. Protein sequence: CASSLIPGQGHYEQYV.

The rearrangement joins TRBV28 to TRBJ1-5; D not resolved. V gave up 6 bases and J gave up 4 bases, with 10 bases separating them. The germline gives CDR1 MDHEN, CDR2 SYDVKM. The CDR3 runs 13 residues. This chain's CDR3 is CASSTTGNQPQHF. CDR3 DNA sequence: TGTGCCAGCAGCACCACGGGGAATCAGCCCCAGCATTTT. Full variable domain (missing parts from reference TRBV28 and TRBJ1-5): DVKVTQSSRYLVKRTGEKVFLECVQDMDHENMFWYRQDPGLGLRLIYFSYDVKMKEKGDIPEGYSVSREKKERFSLILESASTNQTSMYLCASSTTGNQPQHFGDGTRLSIL.

The rearrangement uses TRBV25-1 and TRBJ1-1; weak D call: TRBD1 (6 bases). This CDR3 comprises 11 residues. V dropped 6 bases and J dropped 8 bases, with 10 bases sitting between them. The germline gives CDR1 MGHDK, CDR2 SYGVNS. CDR3: CASSYGQEAFF. The CDR3 DNA reads TGTGCCAGCAGCTACGGACAGGAAGCTTTCTTT.

V and J are TRBV27 and TRBJ2-1; 9 bases are shared with TRBD1. J gave up 2 bases and V 3 bases, and 2 bases lay outside the gene matches. The CDR3 totals 15 residues. Germline CDR1 reads MNHEY; CDR2 reads SMNVEV (reference sequence). The CDR3 DNA reads as TGTGCCAGCAGTTTGGACAGGGGTGCCTACAATGAGCAGTTCTTC. Its translation: CASSLDRGAYNEQFF.

The chain is built from TRBV27 and TRBJ1-1; D gene unclear. CDR1 and CDR2 from the germline V gene are MNHEY and SMNVEV (reference sequence). Trimming cost V 2 bases and J 1 base, with 5 bases left between them. The CDR3 runs 13 residues. The DNA for the CDR3 is TGTGCCAGCAGTTTAACACCGAACACTGAAGCTTTCTTT. Its translation: CASSLTPNTEAFF.

The chain combines TRBV4-1 with TRBJ1-2; TRBD1 aligns across 7 bases. CDR1 is MGHRA and CDR2 is YSYEKL in the germline V gene. Germline trimming cut 5 bases from V and 0 bases from J; bases unmatched to any gene: 6. The CDR3 consists of 15 residues. CDR3: CASSDTGAANYGYTF. The CDR3 nucleotides read TGCGCCAGCAGCGATACAGGGGCGGCTAACTATGGCTACACCTTC.

This chain uses TRBV2 with TRBJ1-1; D is possibly TRBD1 (5 bases). CDR1 and CDR2 (germline): SNHLY, FYNNEI. V was shortened by 7 bases and J by 3 bases, with 12 bases between the two germline ends. This CDR3 is 13 amino acids long. In DNA, the CDR3 is TGTGCCAGCAAGCGCGGGGGGTACACTGAAGCTTTCTTT. Its translation: CASKRGGYTEAFF.

This chain joins TRBV6-2 or TRBV6-3 and TRBJ2-1; D perhaps matches TRBD2 (6 bases). The length of the CDR3 is 12 residues. V lost 5 bases to trimming and J lost 11 bases, with 13 bases between them. CDR1 and CDR2 from the germline V gene are MNHEY and SVGEGT. The DNA for the CDR3 is TGTGCCAGCAGTCGACTAGGAGTTCAGCAGTTCTTC. Its translation is CASSRLGVQQFF.

The rearrangement joins TRBV11-3 to TRBJ2-1; the match to TRBD2 covers 9 bases. After removal of 2 bases from V and 9 bases from J, the junction contained 11 bases not matched to a gene. The germline gives CDR1 SGHNT, CDR2 YENEEA. The CDR3 covers 16 residues. CDR3 in amino acids: CASSLRGLAGKGEQFF. In nucleotides, the CDR3 is TGTGCCAGCAGCTTACGGGGGCTAGCGGGAAAGGGTGAGCAGTTCTTC.

This rearrangement joins TRBV7-3 to TRBJ2-3, with TRBD2 as a possible D gene (5 bases). Trimming left V 2 bases short and J 2 bases short, with 14 bases between. The CDR3 sequence is 16 residues long. Germline V gene data show CDR1 as SGHTA and CDR2 as FQGTGA. The CDR3, as DNA: TGTGCCAGCAGCTTACGAGCTAGCAGAGACACAGATACGCAGTATTTT. Protein: CASSLRASRDTDTQYF. The variable domain in full, completed from reference TRBV7-3 and TRBJ2-3, reads GAGVSQTPSNKVTEKGKYVELRCDPISGHTALYWYRQSLGQGPEFLIYFQGTGAADDSGLPNDRFFAVRPEGSVSTLKIQRTERGDSAVYLCASSLRASRDTDTQYFGPGTRLTVL.

This rearrangement joins TRBV29-1 to TRBJ1-3, with TRBD1 as a possible D gene (5 bases). This CDR3 spans 12 amino acids. The germline V gene has CDR1 SQVTM and CDR2 ANQGSEA. Between the trimmed V and J ends, which lost 4 bases and 3 bases, there was a span of 7 bases. CDR3 sequence reads: CSVGQGGNTIYF. In DNA form, the CDR3 reads TGCAGCGTTGGGCAGGGTGGAAACACCATATATTTT.

J is TRBJ2-1 and V is TRBV9; maybe TRBD2 (7 bases). The CDR3 has 18 residues. V lost 0 bases and J lost 9, with 25 bases in between. Germline CDR1 reads SGDLS; CDR2 reads YYNGEE. The CDR3: CASSVDIGGRERWSEQFF. The CDR3 nucleotides read TGTGCCAGCAGCGTAGATATCGGGGGGCGTGAACGATGGAGTGAGCAGTTCTTC.

This chain links TRBV13 with TRBJ2-5; 9 bases align to TRBD1. The CDR3 consists of 14 residues. CDR1 is PRHDT and CDR2 is FYEKMQ in the germline V gene (reference sequence). Losses at the gene ends were 5 bases for V and 3 bases for J; bases not matched to a gene: 4. DNA for the CDR3: TGTGCCAGCAGCGTCGGGACAGGGAAAGAGACCCAGTACTTC. Translating gives CASSVGTGKETQYF.

This clone was recorded once. V is TRBV30 and J is TRBJ2-6, with TRBD1 matching 9 bases. This CDR3 has 16 residues. Germline V gene sequence: CDR1 GTSNPN, CDR2 SVGIG (reference sequence). V lost 7 bases to trimming and J lost 0 bases; unmatched junction nucleotides: 7. CDR3 region: CALSGTGNSGANVLTF. The CDR3, as DNA: TGTGCCTTATCCGGGACAGGGAACTCTGGGGCCAACGTCCTGACTTTC.

The chain carries TRBV5-1 and TRBJ1-2; no reliable D call. Germline V gene data show CDR1 as SGHRS and CDR2 as YFSETQ. The V end lost 1 base, the J end lost 6 bases, and 16 bases lay between the germline ends. This CDR3 region has 15 residues. The CDR3 nucleotides are TGCGCCAGCAGCTTGCGTTCTTGGGGAGAGCATGGCTACACCTTC. It codes for CASSLRSWGEHGYTF.

V and J are TRBV7-8 and TRBJ1-1; D uncertain. Trimming cost V 7 bases and J 0 bases, with 15 bases left between them. The CDR3 spans 15 residues. Looked up from germline, CDR1 is SGHVS and CDR2 is FQNEAQ. In DNA form, the CDR3 reads TGTGCCAGCATCATAGGAGGCTCTGTGAACACTGAAGCTTTCTTT. Translated: CASIIGGSVNTEAFF.

The gene calls are TRBV6-5 and TRBJ2-1, with D perhaps TRBD1 (5 bases). CDR1 is MNHEY, CDR2 SVGAGI, per germline. The CDR3 covers 12 residues. Trimming pared 6 bases from V and 7 bases from J, leaving 10 bases between. DNA of the CDR3: TGTGCCAGCAGCCCGACAGTGAATGAGCAGTTCTTC. Amino acids: CASSPTVNEQFF.

This clone was seen just once. The rearrangement links TRBV5-5 to TRBJ2-7, with D perhaps TRBD1 (5 bases). Germline V CDR1 and CDR2: SGHKS, YYEKEE (reference sequence). This CDR3 comprises 14 residues. V lost 6 bases and J 1 base, leaving 14 bases between the germline ends. The CDR3 loop reads CASKRGDSSYEQYV. DNA for the CDR3: TGTGCCAGCAAACGAGGAGACAGTTCCTACGAGCAGTACGTC.